The clone carrying this T cell receptor (beta chain) was seen many times. Its specificity is not known. These data originate in a study of neurological immune-mediated disorders. About the research overall: Multiple sclerosis patients numbered around 35, of whom roughly 31 were relapsing-remitting and 3 secondary progressive.

The unsorted libraries had their origin in 2 million PBMCs stored at -80 C. Findings and caveats of the study: In HTLV-1-associated myelopathy, TCR clonal expansion was greatest, and in multiple sclerosis it was least, below healthy controls. No clinical or MRI feature was associated with the multiple sclerosis repertoire cluster.

TCRdb passed the 5' RACE reads through MiXCR, listing each CDR3 protein once. The data show roughly 52,000 distinct CDR3 sequences, around 4% seen once. The sequenced material came from PBMCs. The clonotype comes from a man aged 55 to 70 with multiple sclerosis.

The CDR3 coding sequence is TGTGCCAGCAGCCCCCCTTACCCAAGCACAGATACGCAGTATTTT. Amino acids: CASSPPYPSTDTQYF. The chain is built from TRBV27 and TRBJ2-3; no clear D gene. Trimming shortened V by 6 bases and J by 0 bases, and 13 bases separated the two germline ends. This CDR3 comprises 15 residues. In germline, CDR1 is MNHEY, CDR2 SMNVEV (reference sequence).